Given below is one T cell receptor beta chain in context. V dropped 0 bases and J dropped 6 bases, with 9 bases sitting between them. This CDR3 has 13 amino acids. The germline CDR1 and CDR2 sequences are MGHRA and YSYEKL. Use of 60 Vbeta and 13 Jbeta primers characterized the PCR. Study processing details: An analysis that came later counted around 80 million unique TCR beta chains, approximately 12 million shared. Generated by immunoSEQ multiplex PCR, the TCRdb table keeps only in-frame clones and is missing some. V, J and clone size are taken as reported in that table, and D and trimming were inferred from the DNA itself. Recorded for this sample: approximately 110,000 clones. The data are from a study of cytomegalovirus exposure and HLA in healthy donors.

The source is a man younger than 35 in good health and CMV-seronegative. The specimen sequenced was PBMCs. The J gene is TRBJ2-7, the V gene TRBV4-1; tentative D call: TRBD2 (5 bases). In DNA, the CDR3 is TGCGCCAGCAGCCAAGATCACGCGGGCGAGCAGTACTTC. Protein sequence: CASSQDHAGEQYF.